This TCR beta chain was captured by sequencing in a study of T cells in Graves' hyperthyroidism and ophthalmopathy. RNA transcripts gave rise to amplified TCR beta CDR3 regions. With the HTBI primer set, the TCR CDR3 went through a first round of RT-PCR. TCRdb passed the multiplex PCR reads through MiXCR, listing each CDR3 protein once. This table holds roughly 290,000 distinct CDR3 sequences, roughly 13% found once. This clonotype was seen many times. From germline, CDR1 is DFQATT and CDR2 SNEGSKA (reference sequence). Trimming at V came to 4 bases and at J to 4 bases, leaving 15 bases not matched to a gene. There are 17 residues in the CDR3.

Input material: blood. The chain carries TRBV20-1 and TRBJ2-3, with 9 bases identical to TRBD2. This receptor was taken from a woman in her 40s with Graves' hyperthyroidism. The CDR3 spells CSAIPSDSGSEPDTQYF. Here the CDR3 DNA reads TGCAGTGCTATCCCTTCCGATAGCGGGAGTGAGCCAGATACGCAGTATTTT.